The TCR beta chain under discussion was sequenced for a study of tumor and adjacent non-tumor tissue in lung cancer. On the study more broadly: The patients, 10 or so men and about 5 women, were roughly 30 to 76 with stage I to III disease.

RNA was extracted from bulk tissue without any cell sorting. This CDR3 comprises 14 residues. Germline V gene lookup returns CDR1 DFQATT and CDR2 SNEGSKA (reference sequence). The library came from three nested PCR rounds adapted from ARM-PCR protocols. TCRdb reanalysed the multiplex PCR reads using MiXCR and keeps one entry per CDR3 protein. The sample holds around 70,000 distinct CDR3 sequences, around three quarters seen once. Comments on this clonotype: No conserved phenylalanine or tryptophan ends this CDR3, so it is likely a read error.

This rearrangement joins TRBV20-1 to TRBJ2-7, with 8 bases matching TRBD1. This TCR was sampled from a man aged 55 to 70 with non-small cell lung cancer. The sequenced sample consisted of lung tumor tissue. The CDR3 sequence: CNARAGRGRYEQYL. DNA for the CDR3: TGCAATGCTAGAGCGGGCAGGGGGCGATACGAGCAGTACCTC.